This T cell receptor (beta chain) is from a study of naive and memory T cell subsets. General study results and limits: Over 95% of naive TCR sequences appeared only once after error correction, unlike memory subsets. From naive to CM, EM and EMRA, diversity decreased and Gini increased. Naive repertoires, especially CD8, held a few larger clonotypes, possibly memory cells re-expressing CD45RA.

Both TRBC1 and TRBC2 were covered by a beta constant-region primer of two equimolar oligonucleotides. Four rounds of PCR amplified the ligated cDNA using nested alpha and beta constant-region primers plus SP2. An oligonucleotide with the SP2 primer and a 12-nucleotide UMI was ligated to the cDNA 3' end. TCRdb reprocessed the UMI-ligation and nested PCR reads with MiXCR, giving one entry per CDR3 protein. The sample has about 90,000 distinct CDR3 sequences, about 11% seen once. Germline V gene data show CDR1 as MGHDK and CDR2 as SYGVNS. CDR3 length: 12 residues. Trimming stripped 5 bases from V and 7 bases from J, with 9 bases between. This clonotype was picked up a small number of times. Its antigen is not known.

This sequence originates from a human donor in good health. This chain links TRBV25-1 with TRBJ2-1; no clear D. Sequencing was carried out using naive CD4+ T cells from blood. CDR3 nucleotides: TGTGCCAGCAGTCCGAGAAGGAATGAGCAGTTCTTC. It is translated as CASSPRRNEQFF.